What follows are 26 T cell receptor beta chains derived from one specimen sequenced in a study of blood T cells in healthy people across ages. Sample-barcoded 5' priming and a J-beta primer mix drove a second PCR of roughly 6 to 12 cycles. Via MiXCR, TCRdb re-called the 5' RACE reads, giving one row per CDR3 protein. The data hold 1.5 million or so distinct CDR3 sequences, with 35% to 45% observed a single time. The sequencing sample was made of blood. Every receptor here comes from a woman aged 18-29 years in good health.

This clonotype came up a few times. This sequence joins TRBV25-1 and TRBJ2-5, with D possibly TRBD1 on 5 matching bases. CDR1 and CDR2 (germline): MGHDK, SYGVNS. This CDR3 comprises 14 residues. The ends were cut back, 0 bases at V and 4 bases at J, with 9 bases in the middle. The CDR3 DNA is TGTGCCAGCAGTGAATACAGGGCGGTAGAGACCCAGTACTTC. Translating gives CASSEYRAVETQYF.

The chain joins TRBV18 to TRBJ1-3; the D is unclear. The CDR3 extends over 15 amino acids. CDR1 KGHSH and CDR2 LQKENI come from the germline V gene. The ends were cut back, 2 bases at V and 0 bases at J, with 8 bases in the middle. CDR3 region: CASSPGGASGNTIYF. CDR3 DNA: TGTGCCAGCTCACCAGGCGGAGCCTCTGGAAACACCATATATTTT.

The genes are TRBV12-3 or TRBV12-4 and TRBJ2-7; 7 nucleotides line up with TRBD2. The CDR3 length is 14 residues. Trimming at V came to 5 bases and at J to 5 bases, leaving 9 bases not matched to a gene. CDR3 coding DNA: TGTGCCAGCAGTCTGCGGGAGAAGTTCCACGAGCAGTACTTC. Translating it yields CASSLREKFHEQYF.

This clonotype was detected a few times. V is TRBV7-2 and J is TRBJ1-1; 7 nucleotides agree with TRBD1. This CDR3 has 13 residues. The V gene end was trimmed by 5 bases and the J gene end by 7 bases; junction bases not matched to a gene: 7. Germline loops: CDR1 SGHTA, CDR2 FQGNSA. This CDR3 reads CASSVGRGNEAFF. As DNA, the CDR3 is TGTGCCAGCAGCGTAGGCAGGGGGAATGAAGCTTTCTTT.

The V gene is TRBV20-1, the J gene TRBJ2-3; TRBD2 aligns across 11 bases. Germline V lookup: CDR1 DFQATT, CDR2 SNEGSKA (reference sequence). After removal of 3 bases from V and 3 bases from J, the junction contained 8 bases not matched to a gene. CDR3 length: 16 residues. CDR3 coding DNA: TGCAGTGCTAGCCCCGAACTAGCGGGAGAAACAGATACGCAGTATTTT. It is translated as CSASPELAGETDTQYF.

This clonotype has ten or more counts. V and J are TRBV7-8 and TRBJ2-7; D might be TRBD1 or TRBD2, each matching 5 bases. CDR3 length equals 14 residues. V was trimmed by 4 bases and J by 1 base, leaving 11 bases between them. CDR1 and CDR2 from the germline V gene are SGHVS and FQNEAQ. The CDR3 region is CASSSGRRSYEQYF. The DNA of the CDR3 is TGTGCCAGCAGCTCGGGACGGAGATCCTACGAGCAGTACTTC. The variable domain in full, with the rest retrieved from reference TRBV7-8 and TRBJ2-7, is GAGVSQSPRYKVAKRGQDVALRCDPISGHVSLFWYQQALGQGPEFLTYFQNEAQLDKSGLPSDRFFAERPEGSVSTLKIQRTQQEDSAVYLCASSSGRRSYEQYFGPGTRLTVT.

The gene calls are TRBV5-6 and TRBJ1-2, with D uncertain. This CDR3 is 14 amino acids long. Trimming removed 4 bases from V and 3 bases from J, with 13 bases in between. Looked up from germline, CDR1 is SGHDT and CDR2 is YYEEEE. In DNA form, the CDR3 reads TGTGCCAGCAGCCGGACCGACTATTACTATGGCTACACCTTC. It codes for CASSRTDYYYGYTF. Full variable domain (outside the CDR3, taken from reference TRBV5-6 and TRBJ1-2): DAGVTQSPTHLIKTRGQQVTLRCSPKSGHDTVSWYQQALGQGPQFIFQYYEEEERQRGNFPDRFSGHQFPNYSSELNVNALLLGDSALYLCASSRTDYYYGYTFGSGTRLTVV.

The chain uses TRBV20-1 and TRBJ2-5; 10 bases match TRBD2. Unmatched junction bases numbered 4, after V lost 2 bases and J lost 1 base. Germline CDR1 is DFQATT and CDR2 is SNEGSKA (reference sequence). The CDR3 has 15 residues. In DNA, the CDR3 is TGCAGTGCTAGAAGTAGCGGGAGGTTCCAAGAGACCCAGTACTTC. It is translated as CSARSSGRFQETQYF.

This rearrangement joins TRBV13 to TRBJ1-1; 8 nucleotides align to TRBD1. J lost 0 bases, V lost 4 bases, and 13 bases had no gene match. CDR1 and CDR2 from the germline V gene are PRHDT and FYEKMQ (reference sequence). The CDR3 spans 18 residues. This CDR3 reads CASSSDRGLGPMNTEAFF. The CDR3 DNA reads TGTGCCAGCAGCTCCGACAGGGGTCTTGGCCCAATGAACACTGAAGCTTTCTTT.

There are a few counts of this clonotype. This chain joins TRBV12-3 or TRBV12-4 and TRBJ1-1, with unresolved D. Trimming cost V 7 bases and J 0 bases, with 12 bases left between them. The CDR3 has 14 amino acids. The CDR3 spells CASTKTMMNTEAFF. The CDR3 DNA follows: TGTGCCAGCACCAAAACAATGATGAACACTGAAGCTTTCTTT.

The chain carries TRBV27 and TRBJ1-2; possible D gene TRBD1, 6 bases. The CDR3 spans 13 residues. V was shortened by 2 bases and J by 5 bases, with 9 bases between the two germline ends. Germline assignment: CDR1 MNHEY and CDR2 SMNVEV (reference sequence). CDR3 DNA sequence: TGTGCCAGCAGTTTACACAGGGCGTATGGCTACACCTTC. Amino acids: CASSLHRAYGYTF.

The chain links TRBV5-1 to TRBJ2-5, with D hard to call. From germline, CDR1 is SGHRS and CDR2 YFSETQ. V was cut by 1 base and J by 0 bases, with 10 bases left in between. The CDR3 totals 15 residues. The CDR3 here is CASSLNPEYQETQYF. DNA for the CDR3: TGCGCCAGCAGCTTGAATCCAGAGTACCAAGAGACCCAGTACTTC. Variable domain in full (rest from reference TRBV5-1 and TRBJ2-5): KAGVTQTPRYLIKTRGQQVTLSCSPISGHRSVSWYQQTPGQGLQFLFEYFSETQRNKGNFPGRFSGRQFSNSRSEMNVSTLELGDSALYLCASSLNPEYQETQYFGPGTRLLVL.

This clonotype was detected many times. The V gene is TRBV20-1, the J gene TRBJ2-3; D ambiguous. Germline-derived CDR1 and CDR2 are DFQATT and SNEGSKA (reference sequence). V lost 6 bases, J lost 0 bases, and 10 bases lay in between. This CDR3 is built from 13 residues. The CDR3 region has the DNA TGCAGTGCGGTGTCCCGAAGCACAGATACGCAGTATTTT. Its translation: CSAVSRSTDTQYF.

CDR3 nucleotides: TGCGCCAGCAGCCAAGATACGACAGTCTATGGCTACACCTTC. Amino acid sequence: CASSQDTTVYGYTF. The chain combines TRBV4-3 with TRBJ1-2; the D gene is possibly TRBD1 (5 bases). CDR3 length: 14 residues. Deletions cut 0 bases from V and 4 bases from J, with 9 bases between. Germline V gives CDR1 LGHNA, CDR2 YSLEER.

In nucleotides, the CDR3 is TGTGCCAGCAGTTCCTCGGCTGAGGGCACTGAAGCTTTCTTT. Translating gives CASSSSAEGTEAFF. The chain employs TRBV6-2 or TRBV6-3 and TRBJ1-1; D is undetermined. CDR3 size: 14 residues. V dropped 4 bases and J dropped 4 bases, with 13 bases sitting between them. Looked up from germline, CDR1 is MNHEY and CDR2 is SVGEGT.

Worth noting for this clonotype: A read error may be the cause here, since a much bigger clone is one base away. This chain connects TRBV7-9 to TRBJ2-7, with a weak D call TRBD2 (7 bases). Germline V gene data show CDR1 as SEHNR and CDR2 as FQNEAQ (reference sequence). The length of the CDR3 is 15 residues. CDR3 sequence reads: CASGLRGGARNEQYF. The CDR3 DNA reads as TGTGCCAGCGGCTTACGAGGGGGGGCCCGCAATGAGCAGTACTTC.

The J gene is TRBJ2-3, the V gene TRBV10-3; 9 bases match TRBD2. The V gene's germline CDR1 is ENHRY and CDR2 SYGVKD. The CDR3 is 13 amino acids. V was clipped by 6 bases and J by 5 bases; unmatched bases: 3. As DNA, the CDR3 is TGTGCCATCAGGGCGACTAGCGGAGATACGCAGTATTTT. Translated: CAIRATSGDTQYF.

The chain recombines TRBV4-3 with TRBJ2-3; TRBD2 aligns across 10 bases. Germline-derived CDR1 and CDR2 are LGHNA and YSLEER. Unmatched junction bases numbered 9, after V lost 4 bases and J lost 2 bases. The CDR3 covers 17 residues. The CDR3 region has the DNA TGCGCCAGCAGCCGGCTTCCAAGCGGGAGGGCCACAGATACGCAGTATTTT. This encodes CASSRLPSGRATDTQYF.

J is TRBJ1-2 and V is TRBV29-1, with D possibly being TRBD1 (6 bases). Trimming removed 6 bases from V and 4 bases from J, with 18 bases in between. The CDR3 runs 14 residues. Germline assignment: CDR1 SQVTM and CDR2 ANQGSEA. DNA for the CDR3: TGCAGCGTGGAGAACAGGGTTGTCAGCTATGGCTACACCTTC. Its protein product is CSVENRVVSYGYTF.

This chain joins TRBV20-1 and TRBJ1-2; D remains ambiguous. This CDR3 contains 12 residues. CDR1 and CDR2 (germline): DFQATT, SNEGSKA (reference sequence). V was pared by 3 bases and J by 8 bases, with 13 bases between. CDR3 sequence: CSASRPAGGYTF. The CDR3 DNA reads TGCAGTGCTAGTCGCCCCGCGGGGGGCTACACCTTC.

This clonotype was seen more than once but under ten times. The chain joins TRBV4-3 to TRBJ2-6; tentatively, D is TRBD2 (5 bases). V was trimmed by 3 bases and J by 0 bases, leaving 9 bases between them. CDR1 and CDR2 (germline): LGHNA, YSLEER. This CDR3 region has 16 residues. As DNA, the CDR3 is TGCGCCAGCAGCCATCAACGGGGCTCTGGGGCCAACGTCCTGACTTTC. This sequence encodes CASSHQRGSGANVLTF.

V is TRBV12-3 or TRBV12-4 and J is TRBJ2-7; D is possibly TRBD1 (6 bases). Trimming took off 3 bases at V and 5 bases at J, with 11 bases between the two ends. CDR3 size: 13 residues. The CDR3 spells CASSFSGEHEQYF. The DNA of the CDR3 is TGTGCCAGCAGTTTCTCAGGGGAGCACGAGCAGTACTTC.

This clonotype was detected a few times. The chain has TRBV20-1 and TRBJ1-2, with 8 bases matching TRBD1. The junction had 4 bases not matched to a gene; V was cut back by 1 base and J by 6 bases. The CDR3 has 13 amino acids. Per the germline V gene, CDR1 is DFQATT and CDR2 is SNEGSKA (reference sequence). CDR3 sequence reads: CSARATGDDGYTF. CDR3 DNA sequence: TGCAGTGCTAGAGCGACAGGGGATGATGGCTACACCTTC.

In DNA, the CDR3 is TGTGCCTCCAGTCGCCAAGAAGCTTTCTTT. It encodes CASSRQEAFF. This sequence joins TRBV30 and TRBJ1-1; D unclear. Germline assignment: CDR1 GTSNPN and CDR2 SVGIG (reference sequence). The CDR3 totals 10 residues. Trimming took off 7 bases at V and 8 bases at J, with 11 bases between the two ends.

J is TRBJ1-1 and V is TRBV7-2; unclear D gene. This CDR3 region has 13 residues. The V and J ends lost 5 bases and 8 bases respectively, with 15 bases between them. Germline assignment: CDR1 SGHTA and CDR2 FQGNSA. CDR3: CASSLKTPIEAFF. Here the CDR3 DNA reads TGTGCCAGCAGCCTCAAGACTCCAATAGAAGCTTTCTTT.

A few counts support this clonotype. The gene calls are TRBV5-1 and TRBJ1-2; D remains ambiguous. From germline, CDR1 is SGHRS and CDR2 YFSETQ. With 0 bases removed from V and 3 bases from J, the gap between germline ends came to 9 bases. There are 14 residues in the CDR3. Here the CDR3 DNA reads TGCGCCAGCAGCTTGGAAGGGCACGACTATGGCTACACCTTC. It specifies CASSLEGHDYGYTF.